One TCR beta chain is described in this entry. Its specificity is not known. This specimen belongs to a study of T cell responses to AZD1222 COVID-19 vaccine. Study-wide findings and caveats: There were mostly white British donors and more females than males, and clonal diversity was possibly underestimated. Across the whole spike, CD4 TCRs peaked at regions 160-218 and 743-854.

Germline-derived CDR1 and CDR2 are MNHEY and SVGEGT. V lost 5 bases and J 3 bases, leaving 16 bases between the germline ends. The CDR3 consists of 15 residues. Produced via immunoSEQ multiplex PCR; TCRdb's table is partial and in-frame only. The sample contains 100,000 to 150,000 clones, just over 85% of which appear only once. The chain recombines TRBV6-2 or TRBV6-3 with TRBJ1-1; TRBD1 is a possible D gene (5 bases). The TCR sequence derives from an adult in good health. The sample consisted of peripheral blood, taken on day 0 of AZD1222 vaccination. CDR3 nucleotides: TGTGCCAGCAGTCCGCACCGGGGGGGGGACACTGAAGCTTTCTTT. Amino acids: CASSPHRGGDTEAFF.